At least ten counts were recorded for the clone carrying this TCR beta chain. As yet, its antigen is unknown. A 3' RACE protocol on RNA, with unique molecular identifiers, produced the TCR library. Via MiXCR, TCRdb re-called the 3' RACE reads, giving one row per CDR3 protein. This sample yields 35,000 to 50,000 distinct CDR3 sequences, of which approximately 7% are seen a single time; about 1% belongs to the top ten. This specimen belongs to a study of HIV-infected children after antiretroviral therapy interruption. Turning to the study itself: For the interruption arm, samples span week 0 through about 3 years after study end. General study findings and limits: The CD45RA+ naive sort may contain some EMRA or stem memory cells.

This CDR3 contains 13 residues. Treatment indicated: PENTA 11 planned treatment interruption arm or continuous ART arm. This material consisted of CD45RA+ CD4+ T cells from PBMCs, pooled from several time points, taken from a donor given antiretroviral therapy, either interrupted or continuous. As for subset: naive CD4+ CD45RA+ CD45RO- T cells. The gene calls are TRBV21-1 and TRBJ1-2; TRBD1 is the table's D call and was not checked against the DNA. TRBV21-1 is noted as a pseudogene. This receptor was identified in a pool of human donors with HIV. The chain's CDR3 is CASSFGKLYGYTF. The DNA for the CDR3 is TGTGCCAGCAGTTTCGGGAAGCTATATGGCTACACCTTC.